This T cell receptor beta chain was sequenced for a study of shared clonotypes between healthy human individuals. Sequencing used immunoSEQ multiplex PCR; TCRdb keeps in-frame clones, though not all of them. This table holds around 2.5 million clones, more than 85% found once. With V trimmed by 6 bases and J by 4 bases, 9 bases remained unmatched. Germline V gene data show CDR1 as MRHNA and CDR2 as SNTAGT. This CDR3 is built from 15 residues. The receptor was derived from a man aged 18 to 30 in good health. Some clones in this sample may be carry-over from other donors' samples. Input material: naive CD4+ T cells from PBMCs. Indicated subset: CD45RA+ positively selected. This chain uses TRBV6-4 with TRBJ2-1, with TRBD2 matching over 7 bases. CDR3 sequence reads: CASSFVSSGYNEQFF. The CDR3 bases are TGTGCCAGCAGCTTTGTGTCTAGCGGATACAATGAGCAGTTCTTC.